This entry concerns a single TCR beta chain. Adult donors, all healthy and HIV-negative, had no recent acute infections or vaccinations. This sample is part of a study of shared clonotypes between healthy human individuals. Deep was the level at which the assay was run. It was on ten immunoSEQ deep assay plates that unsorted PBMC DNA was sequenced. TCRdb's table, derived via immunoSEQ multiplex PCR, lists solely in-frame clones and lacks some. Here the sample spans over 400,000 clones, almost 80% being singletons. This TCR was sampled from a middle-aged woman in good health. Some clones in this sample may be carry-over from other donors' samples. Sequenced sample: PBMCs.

CDR3 nucleotide sequence: TGCGCCAGCAGCTTGGTGACTAGCGGGACGGGGGGGACCCAGTACTTC. This encodes CASSLVTSGTGGTQYF. The J gene is TRBJ2-5, the V gene TRBV5-1; 11 nucleotides agree with TRBD2. CDR1 and CDR2 (germline): SGHRS, YFSETQ. V dropped 0 bases and J dropped 7; count of bases not matched to a gene: 8. The CDR3 consists of 16 residues.